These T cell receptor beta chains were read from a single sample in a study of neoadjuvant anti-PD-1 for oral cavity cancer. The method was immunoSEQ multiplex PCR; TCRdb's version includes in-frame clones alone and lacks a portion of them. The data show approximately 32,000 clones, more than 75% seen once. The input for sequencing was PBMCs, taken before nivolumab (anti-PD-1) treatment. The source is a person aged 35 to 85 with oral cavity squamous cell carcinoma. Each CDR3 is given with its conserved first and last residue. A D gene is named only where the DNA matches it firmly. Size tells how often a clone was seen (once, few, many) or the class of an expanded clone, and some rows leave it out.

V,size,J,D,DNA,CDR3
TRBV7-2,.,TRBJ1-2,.,TGTGCCAGCAGCCTGGACACATACTATGGCTACACCTTC,CASSLDTYYGYTF
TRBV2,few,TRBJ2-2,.,TGTGCCAGCAAACCCTGGAACACCGGGGAGCTGTTTTTT,CASKPWNTGELFF
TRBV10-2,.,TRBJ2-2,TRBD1,TGCGCCAGCAGTGATCCAGGGGGCTGGTACACCGGGGAGCTGTTTTTT,CASSDPGGWYTGELFF
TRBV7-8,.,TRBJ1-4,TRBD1,TGTGCCAGCAGCAAAACCGACAGGGGTAATGAAAAACTGTTTTTT,CASSKTDRGNEKLFF
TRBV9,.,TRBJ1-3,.,TGTGCCAGCAGCTCTACAGGAAACACCATATATTTT,CASSSTGNTIYF
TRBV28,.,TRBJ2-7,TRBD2,TGTGCCAGCAGTCCTCAACTAGCGGGGGGTACCTACGAGCAGTACTTC,CASSPQLAGGTYEQYF
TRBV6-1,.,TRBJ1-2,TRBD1,TGTGCCAGCGGAGAAAGGGGGCTTGGCTATGGCTACACCTTC,CASGERGLGYGYTF
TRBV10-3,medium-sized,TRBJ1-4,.,TGTGCCACCGCTGACCCTGCAACTAATGAAAAACTGTTTTTT,CATADPATNEKLFF
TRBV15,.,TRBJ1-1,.,TGTGCCACCAGCAGAGGGGGGGACGGCGGGAACACTGAAGCTTTCTTT,CATSRGGDGGNTEAFF
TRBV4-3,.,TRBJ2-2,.,TGCGCCAGCAGCCCCGTAGGGGTCACCGGGGAGCTGTTTTTT,CASSPVGVTGELFF
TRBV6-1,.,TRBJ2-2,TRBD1,TGTGCCAGCAGTGCCCTTGGGACAGGGGGGAACACCGGGGAGCTGTTTTTT,CASSALGTGGNTGELFF
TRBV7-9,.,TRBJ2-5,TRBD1,TGTGCCAGCAGCTTTCGACAGGGGGCTCGAGAGACCCAGTACTTC,CASSFRQGARETQYF
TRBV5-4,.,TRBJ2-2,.,TGTGCCAGCAGCCGGGGCGGGGAGACCGGGGAGCTGTTTTTT,CASSRGGETGELFF
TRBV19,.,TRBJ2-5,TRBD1,TGTGCCAGTAGTACTGGACAGGTCGGGGAGACCCAGTACTTC,CASSTGQVGETQYF
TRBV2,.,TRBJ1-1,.,TGTGCCAGCAGTGAACAGGGCTTTTTCACTGAAGCTTTCTTT,CASSEQGFFTEAFF
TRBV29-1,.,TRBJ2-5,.,TGCAGCGTTAACCGGGGACCCGGGGAGACCCAGTACTTC,CSVNRGPGETQYF
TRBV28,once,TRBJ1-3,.,TGTGCCAGCAGTGCAGGGCTCACCTCTGGAAACACCATATATTTT,CASSAGLTSGNTIYF
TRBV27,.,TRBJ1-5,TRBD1,TGTGCCAGCAGTTGGGGGGGACAGAGCAATCAGCCCCAGCATTTT,CASSWGGQSNQPQHF
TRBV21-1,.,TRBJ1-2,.,TGTGCCAGCAGCAAAGACCAAACTAACTATGGCTACACCTTC,CASSKDQTNYGYTF
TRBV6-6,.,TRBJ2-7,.,TGTGCCAGCAGTGGTAGGGAGAACTACGAGCAGTACTTC,CASSGRENYEQYF
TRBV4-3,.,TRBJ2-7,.,TGCGCCAGCAGCCAAGAGGCCGGGAGATACGAGCAGTACTTC,CASSQEAGRYEQYF
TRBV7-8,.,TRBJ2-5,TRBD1,TGTGCCAGCAGCTCTAGAGGACAGGGCAGACGGACCCAGTACTTC,CASSSRGQGRRTQYF
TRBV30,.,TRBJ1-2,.,TGTGCCTGGAGTGTTTCGGGGAGTAATGGGGGCTACACCTTC,CAWSVSGSNGGYTF
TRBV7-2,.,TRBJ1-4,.,TGTGCCAGCAGCTTATCTAATGAAAAACTGTTTTTT,CASSLSNEKLFF
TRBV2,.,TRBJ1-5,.,TGTGCCAGCAGTAACAGGGTGGGGAATCAGCCCCAGCATTTT,CASSNRVGNQPQHF
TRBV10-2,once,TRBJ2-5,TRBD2,TGCGCCAGCAGTGCCACCGGGACTAGCGATCAAGAGACCCAGTACTTC,CASSATGTSDQETQYF
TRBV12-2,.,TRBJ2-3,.,TGTGCAAGTCGCTCAAGGTCTAGCACAGATACGCAGTATTTT,CASRSRSSTDTQYF
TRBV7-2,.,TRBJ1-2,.,TGTGCCAGCAGCTTATTCGACAGAAACTATGGCTACACCTTC,CASSLFDRNYGYTF
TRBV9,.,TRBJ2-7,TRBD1,TGTGCCAGCAGCGTAGGGGGGACAGGGTACTACGAGCAGTACTTC,CASSVGGTGYYEQYF
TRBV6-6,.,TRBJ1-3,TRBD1,TGTGCCAGCAGTGGGACAGATTCTGGAAACACCATATATTTT,CASSGTDSGNTIYF
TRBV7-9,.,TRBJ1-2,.,TGTGCCAGCAGCGCGAGCCCCAATACAGGTCTTTCTAACTATGGCTACACCTTC,CASSASPNTGLSNYGYTF
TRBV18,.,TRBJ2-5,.,TGTGCCAGCTCACCACCTAGCGTAGAGACCCAGTACTTC,CASSPPSVETQYF
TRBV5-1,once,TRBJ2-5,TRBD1,TGCGCCAGCAGCTTGGGGACAGGGGGGGCAGAGACCCAGTACTTC,CASSLGTGGAETQYF
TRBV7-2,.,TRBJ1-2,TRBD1,TGTGCCAGCAGCCCCCGTGGGACAGGGGTCTATGGCTACACCTTC,CASSPRGTGVYGYTF
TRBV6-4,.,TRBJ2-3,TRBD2,TGTGCCAGCAGTCGGGTAGCGGGGGTTGCAGATACGCAGTATTTT,CASSRVAGVADTQYF
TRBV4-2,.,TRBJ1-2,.,TGTGCCAGCAGCCATGGGTTAACTAACTATGGCTACACCTTC,CASSHGLTNYGYTF
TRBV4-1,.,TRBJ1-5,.,TGCGCCAGCAGCCAGGAGACAGGAAACTTCAAGCCCCAGCATTTT,CASSQETGNFKPQHF
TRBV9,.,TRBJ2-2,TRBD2,TGTGCCAGCAGCGTAGCTGCTAGCGGGGGCGGAACCGGGGAGCTGTTTTTT,CASSVAASGGGTGELFF
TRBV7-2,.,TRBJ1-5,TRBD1,TGTGCCAGCAGCTTAGGCGGACAGGGAAGCAATCAGCCCCAGCATTTT,CASSLGGQGSNQPQHF
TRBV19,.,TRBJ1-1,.,TGTGCCAGTACCCTCGGCAGGGTCAGGCGGGGGAACACTGAAGCTTTCTTT,CASTLGRVRRGNTEAFF
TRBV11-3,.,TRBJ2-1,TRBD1,TGTGCCAGCAGCCAATCCCGACAGGGTACCTACAATGAGCAGTTCTTC,CASSQSRQGTYNEQFF
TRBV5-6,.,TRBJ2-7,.,TGTGCCAGCAGCTTGCTCGCGCCAACCTACGAGCAGTACTTC,CASSLLAPTYEQYF
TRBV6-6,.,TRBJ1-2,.,TGTGCCAGCAGTTACGTGAGAAATGGCTACACCTTC,CASSYVRNGYTF
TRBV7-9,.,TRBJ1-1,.,TGTGCCAGCAGCTTAGCGGGCACTGAAGCTTTCTTT,CASSLAGTEAFF
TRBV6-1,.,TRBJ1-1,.,TGTGCCAGCAGATCCGGTGAGCGGCGGACTGAAGCTTTCTTT,CASRSGERRTEAFF
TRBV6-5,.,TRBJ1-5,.,TGTGCCAGCAGCCCCTTCAGCAATCAGCCCCAGCATTTT,CASSPFSNQPQHF
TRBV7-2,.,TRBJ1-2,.,TGTGCCAGCAGCTTAGTAGGGGTCCAGGGCTATGGCTACACCTTC,CASSLVGVQGYGYTF
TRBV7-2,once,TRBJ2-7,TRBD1,TGTGCCAGCAGCCCCCACTTAAAGACAGGGGCCAACTCCTACGAGCAGTACTTC,CASSPHLKTGANSYEQYF
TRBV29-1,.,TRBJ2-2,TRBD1,TGCAGCGTTGAGACAGGGGCAAGGAACACCGGGGAGCTGTTTTTT,CSVETGARNTGELFF
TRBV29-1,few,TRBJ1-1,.,TGCAGCGTTGGGGTGGGAGGGAGCACTGAAGCTTTCTTT,CSVGVGGSTEAFF